This T cell receptor (beta chain) comes out of a study of PD-1 blockade in classical Hodgkin lymphoma. Findings and caveats of the study: Later analyses included only patients treated at least 1 year post-ASCT. Complete responders matched newly diagnosed patients in baseline diversity.

Patients all relapsed after autologous stem cell transplantation, and there was variation in brentuximab vedotin exposure. The length of the CDR3 is 16 residues. Sequenced by immunoSEQ multiplex PCR; TCRdb stores in-frame clones only, minus some. The sample contains around 99,000 clones, roughly 76% of which appear only once. With respect to this clone: The antigen remains unidentified.

The clonotype was recovered from a human donor with classical Hodgkin lymphoma. The gene calls are TRBV21-1 and TRBJ2-3; the listed D gene, TRBD2, was not tested against the DNA. TRBV21-1 is assigned pseudogene status. Sequenced here: peripheral blood mononuclear cells (PBMCs), sampled before the second cycle of nivolumab. CDR3 in DNA: TGTGCCAGCAGCAAAGCCCAGCAGCGGGAGAATGATACGCAGTATTTT. The encoded protein is CASSKAQQRENDTQYF.